This T cell receptor beta chain is from a study of PD-1 blockade in classical Hodgkin lymphoma (TCRdb year 2020). Broadly, across the study: Nivolumab dosing was 3 mg/kg intravenously every 2 weeks, continuing until either disease progression or unacceptable toxicity. To define a peripheral blood immune signature of response to PD-1 blockade in classical Hodgkin lymphoma, the study combined TCR beta sequencing with CyTOF. Study-wide conclusions, independent of this receptor: CD4+ but not CD8+ TCR diversity rose significantly by C4D1 (p=0.0027 vs p=0.16), most apparent in complete responders (p=0.02). Baseline diversity similar to that of newly diagnosed patients was observed in trial patients achieving complete response, whereas significantly lower diversity was observed in partial responders and progressors. The study was limited to a single clinical trial cohort, and causes of repertoire differences, possibly disease activity or prior therapy, remained undefined. Patients starting nivolumab less than 1 year after ASCT had lower diversity and were excluded from later analyses to avoid confounding by immune reconstitution. Baseline TCR diversity was reported to be lower in newly diagnosed patients than in healthy donors, and even lower in relapsed/refractory patients.

The Qiagen DNeasy kit was used to extract genomic DNA from unsorted PBMCs and from the negatively selected CD4+ and CD8+ fractions. Amplification of TCR beta CDR3 regions was done by immunoSEQ multiplex PCR with primers that anneal to V and J segments. A synthetic immune receptor repertoire was used to minimize amplification bias, and any residual bias was removed computationally once sequencing was done. The published analysis was carried out like this. Custom Python scripts were used to quantify repertoire diversity as the Shannon entropy index. Unsorted, CD4+ and CD8+ repertoires were examined separately, except in combined analyses, for which CD4+ and CD8+ sequences were merged in silico. Clonal expansion was defined as a frequency increase of at least 2-fold after treatment compared with C1D1, and clones undetected at baseline were assigned a pseudocount of 0.5. Clones with 0 or 1 copy at C1D1 were classified as singleton clones, and clones with 2 or more copies were classified as non-singleton clones. By matching protein sequences in sorted samples from the same patient, clones expanded in unsorted samples were annotated as CD4+, CD8+ or unknown. Diversity changes from C1D1 to C4D1 were tested in paired samples using Wilcoxon tests. The table comes from immuneACCESS by way of TCRdb, which keeps in-frame sequences with V and J called. Part of the clones is missing from these tables; in studies checked, under half for an unresolved V gene and the rest for unknown reasons. D and trimming come from the DNA, and the V and J calls and clone size come from that table. This sample is represented by around 25,000 clones; about 81% of them were singletons. More than 5.5% of the sample belongs to the ten largest clones.

This clone has only a few counts. It lacks a known antigen. Base-call qualities are not available, and no considerably larger clone is one nucleotide away. The germline V gene (reference sequence) sets CDR1 to SGHKS and CDR2 to YYEKEE. The germline V and J ends show losses of 2 bases and 5 bases respectively, and no gene match explains 7 bases of the junction. Inclusive of the bounding cysteine and phenylalanine, the CDR3 is 17 residues long. Of the read, only the CDR3 DNA is kept; its 51 bases are in frame from base 1. The time point label on this specimen signifies: cycle 4 day 1 (C4D1), after more than 5 weeks of nivolumab. Relapse after autologous stem cell transplantation had occurred in all trial patients, and cohorts A, B and C were distinguished by prior brentuximab vedotin exposure. The trial cohort included 45 to 65 patients with relapsed/refractory classical Hodgkin lymphoma, and each patient had a best overall response of complete response, partial response or progressive disease. Single-agent nivolumab was administered to trial patients in the multi-cohort phase II CheckMate 205 trial. An independent review committee assessed best overall response by applying the 2007 International Working Group response criteria. Trial PBMCs were collected just before the start of nivolumab (C1D1) and during therapy at cycle 2 day 1 and cycle 4 day 1. After peripheral blood was drawn into 8 mL Vacutainer Cell Preparation Tubes, PBMCs were isolated by centrifugation and then cryopreserved.

Rearrangement joined TRBV5-5 to TRBJ2-2; TRBD1 agrees with 12 junctional bases. The sequenced sample was peripheral blood mononuclear cells (PBMCs), obtained before the fourth cycle of nivolumab. The TCR was taken from a human donor with classical Hodgkin lymphoma. The encoded CDR3 is CASSFRGQGAMTGELFF. DNA sequence: TGTGCCAGCAGCTTTAGGGGACAGGGGGCGATGACCGGGGAGCTGTTTTTT.